One and the same sample provided the 8 T cell receptor beta chains below, sequenced in a study of blood T cell repertoires in COVID-19 (dated by TCRdb to about 2020). The library was built by means of the immunoSEQ multiplex PCR assay. The table comes from immuneACCESS by way of TCRdb, which keeps in-frame sequences with V and J called. Part of the clones is missing from these tables; in studies checked, under half for an unresolved V gene and the rest for unknown reasons. Present in this sample are 60,000 to 85,000 clones, about four fifths of which were seen just once. The ten largest clones take up around a sixth of the sample. Source material: peripheral blood. The receptors originated from a man aged 70 or older who had recovered from COVID-19.

As DNA, the CDR3 is TGTGCCAGCAGTTATAGCGGGGGGGCAGGGGAGACCCAGTACTTC. As protein: CASSYSGGAGETQYF. The rearrangement links TRBV6-5 to TRBJ2-5, with 11 bases aligning to TRBD2. Looked up from germline, CDR1 is MNHEY and CDR2 is SVGAGI. J gave up 5 bases and V 3 bases, and 5 bases lay outside the gene matches. The CDR3 runs to 15 residues.

The CDR3 DNA reads as TGTGCCAGCAGCTTGGCGGGGGGGGGTCAGCCCCAGCATTTT. Its protein is CASSLAGGGQPQHF. The genes are TRBV5-4 and TRBJ1-5, with a tentative D call TRBD1 (5 bases). V was cut by 0 bases and J by 6 bases, with 10 bases left in between. This CDR3 is built from 14 residues. Germline V lookup: CDR1 SGHNT, CDR2 YYREEE (reference sequence). Full variable domain (rest looked up from reference TRBV5-4 and TRBJ1-5): ETGVTQSPTHLIKTRGQQVTLRCSSQSGHNTVSWYQQALGQGPQFIFQYYREEENGRGNFPPRFSGLQFPNYSSELNVNALELDDSALYLCASSLAGGGQPQHFGDGTRLSIL.

The CDR3 sequence: CASSPRSGGRYEQYF. The CDR3, as DNA: TGTGCCAGCTCACCACGATCAGGGGGAAGGTACGAGCAGTACTTC. V is TRBV18 and J is TRBJ2-7, with 7 bases aligning to TRBD1. J was trimmed by 4 bases and V by 1 base; bases with no gene match: 7. The CDR3 is 15 amino acids. The germline CDR1 and CDR2 sequences are KGHSH and LQKENI.

This chain joins TRBV6-2 or TRBV6-3 and TRBJ2-7; 8 nucleotides align to TRBD2. The CDR3 consists of 18 residues. The V gene end was trimmed by 5 bases and the J gene end by 0 bases; junction bases not matched to a gene: 15. CDR1 and CDR2 from the germline V gene are MNHEY and SVGEGT. CDR3 bases: TGTGCCAGCAGTCCCCGGGGACTAGGATCTCCGGGCTCCTACGAGCAGTACTTC. It is translated as CASSPRGLGSPGSYEQYF.

This sequence joins TRBV7-8 and TRBJ2-5; 9 bases are shared with TRBD2. The length of the CDR3 is 15 residues. The germline V gene encodes CDR1 SGHVS and CDR2 FQNEAQ. V lost 3 bases, J lost 5 bases, and 7 bases stayed unmatched. CDR3 nucleotide sequence: TGTGCCAGCAGCTTCCAAGCGGGGGGAAAGGAGACCCAGTACTTC. Its protein product is CASSFQAGGKETQYF.

V and J are TRBV5-1 and TRBJ1-4; 9 nucleotides agree with TRBD1. CDR1 SGHRS and CDR2 YFSETQ come from the germline V gene. The CDR3 spans 16 residues. J gave up 3 bases and V 2 bases, and 5 bases lay outside the gene matches. CDR3 sequence reads: CASSFTGQGANEKLFF. CDR3 DNA: TGCGCCAGCAGCTTTACGGGACAGGGAGCTAATGAAAAACTGTTTTTT.

V usage is TRBV28 and J usage is TRBJ2-7; D unclear. V lost 5 bases and J 0 bases, leaving 5 bases between the germline ends. This CDR3 contains 12 residues. In germline, CDR1 is MDHEN, CDR2 SYDVKM. The chain's CDR3 is CASSPFSYEQYF. In DNA form, the CDR3 reads TGTGCCAGCAGTCCCTTCTCCTACGAGCAGTACTTC. The full variable domain, in which reference TRBV28 and TRBJ2-7 provide the parts outside the CDR3, is DVKVTQSSRYLVKRTGEKVFLECVQDMDHENMFWYRQDPGLGLRLIYFSYDVKMKEKGDIPEGYSVSREKKERFSLILESASTNQTSMYLCASSPFSYEQYFGPGTRLTVT.

This clone occurred a few times. The chain couples TRBV25-1 to TRBJ2-5, with D possibly matching TRBD1 (6 bases). The CDR3 has 15 amino acids. Trimming left V 3 bases short and J 1 base short, with 12 bases between. CDR1 and CDR2 (germline): MGHDK, SYGVNS. The CDR3 loop reads CASSEATGRQETQYF. CDR3 DNA: TGTGCCAGCAGTGAGGCTACAGGGCGCCAAGAGACCCAGTACTTC.